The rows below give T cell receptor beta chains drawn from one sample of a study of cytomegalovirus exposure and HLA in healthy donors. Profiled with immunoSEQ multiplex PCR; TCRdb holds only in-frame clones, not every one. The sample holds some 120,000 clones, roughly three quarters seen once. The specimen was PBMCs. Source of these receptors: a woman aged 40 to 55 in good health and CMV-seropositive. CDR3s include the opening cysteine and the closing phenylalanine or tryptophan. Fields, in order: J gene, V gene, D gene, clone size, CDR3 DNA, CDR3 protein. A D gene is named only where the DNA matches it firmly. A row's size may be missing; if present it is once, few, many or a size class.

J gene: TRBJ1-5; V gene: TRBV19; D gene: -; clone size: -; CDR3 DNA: TGTGCCAGTAGTATAGATTTAGCGGGACAAGCGGCAGTATCCAGACAGCCCCAGCATTTT; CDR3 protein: CASSIDLAGQAAVSRQPQHF
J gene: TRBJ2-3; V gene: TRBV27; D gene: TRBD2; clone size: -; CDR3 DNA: TGTGCCAGCAGCCCAGCCCTCACTACTAGCGGGGGTGACACAGATACGCAGTATTTT; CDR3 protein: CASSPALTTSGGDTDTQYF
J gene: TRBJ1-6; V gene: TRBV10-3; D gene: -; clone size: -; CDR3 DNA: TGTGCCATCAGTGATAGACAGGCTAATAATTCACCCCTCCACTTT; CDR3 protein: CAISDRQANNSPLHF
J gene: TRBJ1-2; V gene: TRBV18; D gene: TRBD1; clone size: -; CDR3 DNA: TGTGCCAGCTCACTTGGACAGGGGACGGCCTATGGCTACACCTTC; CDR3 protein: CASSLGQGTAYGYTF
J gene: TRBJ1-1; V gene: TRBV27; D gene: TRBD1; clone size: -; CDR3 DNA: TGTGCCAGCACCGGGACAGGGGTTACTGAAGCTTTCTTT; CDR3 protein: CASTGTGVTEAFF
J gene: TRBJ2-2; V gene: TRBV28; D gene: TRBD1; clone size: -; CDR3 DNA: TGTGCCAGCAGTTCACAGGGGGCTTTCGGGGAGCTGTTTTTT; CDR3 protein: CASSSQGAFGELFF
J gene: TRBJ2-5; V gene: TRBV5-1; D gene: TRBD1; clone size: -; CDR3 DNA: TGCGCCAGCAGCCCCGCCGGGACAGTAGAGACCCAGTACTTC; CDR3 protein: CASSPAGTVETQYF
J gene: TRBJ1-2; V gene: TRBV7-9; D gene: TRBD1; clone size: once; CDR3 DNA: TGTGCCAGCAGCGAAGTAACCCGGGACAGCAGAGATGGCTACACCTTC; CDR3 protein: CASSEVTRDSRDGYTF
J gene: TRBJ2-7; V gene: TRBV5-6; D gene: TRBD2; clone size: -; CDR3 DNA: TGTGCCAGCAGCCCTCCTTATCGGGGGGGGGAGCAGTACTTC; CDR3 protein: CASSPPYRGGEQYF
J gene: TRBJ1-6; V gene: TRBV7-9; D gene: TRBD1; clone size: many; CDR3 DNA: TGTGCCAGCAGCTTAGTTCAGGGGGGTTCACCCCTCCACTTT; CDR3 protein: CASSLVQGGSPLHF
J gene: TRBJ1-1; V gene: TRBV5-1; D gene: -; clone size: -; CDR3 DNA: TGCGCCAGCAGCACGGGTGTCGGAGGCGGGAACACTGAAGCTTTCTTT; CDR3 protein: CASSTGVGGGNTEAFF
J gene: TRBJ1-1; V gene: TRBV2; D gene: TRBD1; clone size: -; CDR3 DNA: TGTGCCAGCAGTGTACAGGGGGCTTACACTGAAGCTTTCTTT; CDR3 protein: CASSVQGAYTEAFF
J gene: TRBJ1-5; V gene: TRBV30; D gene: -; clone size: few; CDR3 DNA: TGTGCCTGGAGCGGGTTCGACGGCAATCAGCCCCAGCATTTT; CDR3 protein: CAWSGFDGNQPQHF
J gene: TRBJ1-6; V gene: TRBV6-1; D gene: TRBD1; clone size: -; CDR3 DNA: TGTGCCAGCATCCTGACAGGGCGCTCACCCCTCCACTTT; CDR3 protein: CASILTGRSPLHF
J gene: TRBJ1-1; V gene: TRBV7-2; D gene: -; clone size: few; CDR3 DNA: TGTGCCAGCAGCTTAGCAAATATCTGGGGCCGAGCTTTCTTT; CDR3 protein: CASSLANIWGRAFF
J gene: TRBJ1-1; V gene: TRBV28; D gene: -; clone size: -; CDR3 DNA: TGTGCCAGCAGTTTATTTCCAGGAAAGAACACTGAAGCTTTCTTT; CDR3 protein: CASSLFPGKNTEAFF
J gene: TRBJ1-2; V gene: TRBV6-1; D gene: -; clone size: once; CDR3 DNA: TGTGCCAGCAGTGAATACGGACATTACACCTTC; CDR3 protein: CASSEYGHYTF
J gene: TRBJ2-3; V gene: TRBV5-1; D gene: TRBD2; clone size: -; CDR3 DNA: TGCGCCAGCAGCAGATTAGCGGGGGATTCCACAGATACGCAGTATTTT; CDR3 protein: CASSRLAGDSTDTQYF
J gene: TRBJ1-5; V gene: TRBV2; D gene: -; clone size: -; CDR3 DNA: TGTGCCAGCAGTGAACAGGGTTTTGGGGCCAATCAGCCCCAGCATTTT; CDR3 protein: CASSEQGFGANQPQHF
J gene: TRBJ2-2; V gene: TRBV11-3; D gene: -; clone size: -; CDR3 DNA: TGTGCCAGCAGTACTAGGTTCACCGGGGAGCTGTTTTTT; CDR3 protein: CASSTRFTGELFF
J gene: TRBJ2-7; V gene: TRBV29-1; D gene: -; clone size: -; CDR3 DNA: TGCAGCGTTGGGTTCTCGCGGTACGAGCAGTACTTC; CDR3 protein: CSVGFSRYEQYF
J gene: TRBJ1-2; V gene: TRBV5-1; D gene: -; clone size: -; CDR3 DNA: TGCGCCAGCAGCCCCCTTGGGTGGGGGGGCCTCTATGGCTACACCTTC; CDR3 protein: CASSPLGWGGLYGYTF
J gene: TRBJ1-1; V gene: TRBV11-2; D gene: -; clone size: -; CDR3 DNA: TGTGCCAGCAGCTTGACAAGACGTCCCTTGAACACTGAAGCTTTCTTT; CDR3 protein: CASSLTRRPLNTEAFF
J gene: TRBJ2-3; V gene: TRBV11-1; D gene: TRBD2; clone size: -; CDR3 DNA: TGTGCCAGCAGCTTAGCGCAGGGACTAGCTACAGATACGCAGTATTTT; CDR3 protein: CASSLAQGLATDTQYF
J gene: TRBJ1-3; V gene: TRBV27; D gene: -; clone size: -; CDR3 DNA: TGTGCCAGCGGAGGCTCTGGAAACACCATATATTTT; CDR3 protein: CASGGSGNTIYF
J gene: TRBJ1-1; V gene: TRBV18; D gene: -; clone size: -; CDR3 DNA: TGTGCCAGCTCACCTCCACAGGCCCTCACTGAAGCTTTCTTT; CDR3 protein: CASSPPQALTEAFF
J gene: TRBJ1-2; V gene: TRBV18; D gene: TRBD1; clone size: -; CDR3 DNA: TGTGCCAGCTCACCAGTCAGAGACAGGGTCGCGTATGGCTACACCTTC; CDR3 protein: CASSPVRDRVAYGYTF
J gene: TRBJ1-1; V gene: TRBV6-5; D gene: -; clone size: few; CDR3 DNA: TGTGCCAGCAGTTACGGGCGGGGGATAGCTGAAGCTTTCTTT; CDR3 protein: CASSYGRGIAEAFF
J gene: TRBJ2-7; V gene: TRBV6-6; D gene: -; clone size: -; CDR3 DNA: TGTGCCAGCAGTTTGGCAGGCGGGGCCACCTACGAGCAGTACTTC; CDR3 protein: CASSLAGGATYEQYF
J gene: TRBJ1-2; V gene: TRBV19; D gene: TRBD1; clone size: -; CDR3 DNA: TGTGCCAGTAGTAACCCCCCGAGGACAGGGGGACTCTATGGCTACACCTTC; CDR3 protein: CASSNPPRTGGLYGYTF
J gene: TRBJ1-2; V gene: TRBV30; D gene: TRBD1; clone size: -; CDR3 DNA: TGTGCCTGGGGGGACAGGGGGCGTTATGGCTACACCTTC; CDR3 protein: CAWGDRGRYGYTF
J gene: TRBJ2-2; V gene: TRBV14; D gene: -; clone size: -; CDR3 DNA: TGTGCCAGCAGTAATATTCCGGGCAGGGCGAACACCGGGGAGCTGTTTTTT; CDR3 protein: CASSNIPGRANTGELFF
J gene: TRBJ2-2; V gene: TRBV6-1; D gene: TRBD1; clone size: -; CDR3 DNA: TGTGCCAGCAGACCGGACAGGGGGCTTGCCGGGGAGCTGTTTTTT; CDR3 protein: CASRPDRGLAGELFF
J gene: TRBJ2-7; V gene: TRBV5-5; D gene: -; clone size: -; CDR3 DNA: TGTGCCAGCAGCTTGGCCCCACGGGACGAGCAGTACTTC; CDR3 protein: CASSLAPRDEQYF
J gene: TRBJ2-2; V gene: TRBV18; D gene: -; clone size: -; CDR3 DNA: TGTGCCAGCTCCAGAGACAGGAACACCGGGGAGCTGTTTTTT; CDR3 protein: CASSRDRNTGELFF
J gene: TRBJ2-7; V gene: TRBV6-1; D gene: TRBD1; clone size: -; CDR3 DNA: TGTGCCAGCAGGACAGGGTTGGTCTACGAGCAGTACTTC; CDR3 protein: CASRTGLVYEQYF
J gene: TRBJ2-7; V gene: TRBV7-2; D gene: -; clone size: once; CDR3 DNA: TGTGCCAGCAGCTTAGCGCTTGTAGTCACCTACGAGCAGTACTTC; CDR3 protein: CASSLALVVTYEQYF
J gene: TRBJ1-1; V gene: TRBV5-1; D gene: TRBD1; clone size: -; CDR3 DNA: TGCGCCAGCAGCTATGGACAGGGGTCGAACACTGAAGCTTTCTTT; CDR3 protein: CASSYGQGSNTEAFF
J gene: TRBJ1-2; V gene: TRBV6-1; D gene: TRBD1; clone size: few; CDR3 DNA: TGTGCCAGCAGTATCCGACAGGGGAGGGACTATGGCTACACCTTC; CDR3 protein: CASSIRQGRDYGYTF
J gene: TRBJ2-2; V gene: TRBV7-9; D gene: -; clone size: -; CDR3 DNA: TGTGCCAGCAGCCCGGGGGTGGCTCCGAACACCGGGGAGCTGTTTTTT; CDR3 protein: CASSPGVAPNTGELFF
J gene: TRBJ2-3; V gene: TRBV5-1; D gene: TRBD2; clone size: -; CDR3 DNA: TGCGCCAGCAGCGGCAGCGGGGGGCCCGTAGATACGCAGTATTTT; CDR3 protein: CASSGSGGPVDTQYF
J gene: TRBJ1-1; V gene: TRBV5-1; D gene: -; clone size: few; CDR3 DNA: TGCGCCAGCAGCTTGAGGGGGTCGGGTATGAACACTGAAGCTTTCTTT; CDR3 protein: CASSLRGSGMNTEAFF
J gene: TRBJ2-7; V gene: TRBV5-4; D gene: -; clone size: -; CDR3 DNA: TGTGCCAGCAGCTTGGCCGGTACCTACGAGCAGTACTTC; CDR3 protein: CASSLAGTYEQYF
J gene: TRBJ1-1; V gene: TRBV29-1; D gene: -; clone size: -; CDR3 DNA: TGCAGCGGCAGGGATCAGAACACTGAAGCTTTCTTT; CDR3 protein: CSGRDQNTEAFF
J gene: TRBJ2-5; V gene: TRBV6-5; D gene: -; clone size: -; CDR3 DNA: TGTGCCAGCAGCCTGGATTGGGGGGACCAAGAGACCCAGTACTTC; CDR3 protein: CASSLDWGDQETQYF
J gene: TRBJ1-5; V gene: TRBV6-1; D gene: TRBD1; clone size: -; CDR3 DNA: TGTGCCAGCAGTGCCCCAGGGGGTGCGCTATTTCAGCCCCAGCATTTT; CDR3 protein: CASSAPGGALFQPQHF
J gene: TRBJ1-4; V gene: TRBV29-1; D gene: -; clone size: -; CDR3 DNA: TGCAGCGTCAGGGGACGCGATGAAAAACTGTTTTTT; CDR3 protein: CSVRGRDEKLFF
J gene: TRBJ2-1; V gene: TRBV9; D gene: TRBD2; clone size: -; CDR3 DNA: TGTGCCAGCAGCGTAGAGTCTAGCGGGGGGCTTGGGGAGCAGTTCTTC; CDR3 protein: CASSVESSGGLGEQFF
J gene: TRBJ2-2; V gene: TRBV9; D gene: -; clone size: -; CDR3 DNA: TGTGCCAGCAGCGTAGTGTACGGGGAGCTGTTTTTT; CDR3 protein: CASSVVYGELFF
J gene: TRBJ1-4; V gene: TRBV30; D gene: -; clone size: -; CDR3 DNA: TGTGCCTCTCAGGGATCAACTAATGAAAAACTGTTTTTT; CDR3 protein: CASQGSTNEKLFF
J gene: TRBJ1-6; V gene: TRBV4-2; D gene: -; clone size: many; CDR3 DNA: TGTGCCAGCAGCCAAGAGGCCCGGACAAGTTTGGATTCACCCCTCCACTTT; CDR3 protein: CASSQEARTSLDSPLHF